This TCR beta chain was sequenced in a study of cytomegalovirus exposure and HLA in healthy donors. Findings and limits, study-wide: Sequences of the TCR beta chain were said to predict the HLA-A and HLA-B alleles of most subjects accurately. As a later analysis showed, a missense DCLRE1C variant was linked to trimming of TCR beta V- and J-genes.

This clone was seen a few times. The antigen remains undetermined. Its ends do not fully match the called genes, so a read error is possible. PCR amplification relied on 60 Vbeta primers (plus 13 Jbeta primers). Clones were read by immunoSEQ multiplex PCR, and TCRdb kept only the in-frame ones, dropping some. The sample yields more than 100,000 clones, just over 65% seen once. CDR1 and CDR2 (germline): SGHDT, YYEEEE. The CDR3 runs 12 residues. The chain couples TRBV5-6 to TRBJ1-2, with D perhaps matching TRBD1 (6 bases). This sequence originates from a man between 18 and 29 years old in good health and CMV-seronegative. Material: PBMCs. The CDR3 bases are TGTGCCAGCGGCAGGGGCCGACTTACTTCAGACTTC. Its translation: CASGRGRLTSDF.